The 29 T cell receptor beta chains below were found in one sample sequenced in a study of yellow fever vaccine responses in identical twins. A single record per CDR3 protein comes from TCRdb applying MiXCR to the RT-PCR reads. The table records a few thousand distinct CDR3 sequences, 77% of them present only once. Here the sequenced sample was T cells from blood (PBMCs), unsorted or a sorted subset (not recorded which), taken before or after yellow fever vaccination (not recorded which). These receptor sequences come from a woman in her late teens or twenties who received the yellow fever vaccine.

The genes are TRBV2 and TRBJ2-7, with unresolved D. CDR3 length equals 13 residues. V lost 4 bases to trimming and J lost 0 bases, with 7 bases between them. Germline V gene sequence: CDR1 SNHLY, CDR2 FYNNEI. The CDR3 spells CASSVTYSYEQYV. The CDR3 nucleotides are TGTGCCAGCAGTGTAACCTACTCCTACGAGCAGTACGTC.

J is TRBJ1-6 and V is TRBV5-6; D remains unclear. Per the germline V gene, CDR1 is SGHDT and CDR2 is YYEEEE. V was trimmed by 2 bases and J by 0 bases, leaving 6 bases between them. The CDR3 extends over 15 amino acids. CDR3 DNA: TGTGCCAGCAGCTTTCGGAGCTCCTATAATTCACCCCTCCACTTT. This codes for CASSFRSSYNSPLHF.

The chain recombines TRBV29-1 with TRBJ1-1; no clear D. The CDR3 covers 11 residues. V was cut by 3 bases and J by 2 bases, with 4 bases left in between. CDR1 is SQVTM, CDR2 ANQGSEA, per germline. For the CDR3, the DNA is TGCAGCGTTGATCAAAACACTGAAGCTTTCTTT. As protein: CSVDQNTEAFF.

This chain connects TRBV11-1 to TRBJ2-3; the match to TRBD1 covers 8 bases. The J segment lost 4 bases and the V segment lost 7 bases, leaving 13 bases of the junction unmatched. In germline, CDR1 is SGHAT, CDR2 FQDESV (reference sequence). The CDR3 has 16 amino acids. The CDR3 bases are TGTGCCAGCACCTCCCTCGGACAGGGTCGCCCAGATACGCAGTATTTT. Translation gives CASTSLGQGRPDTQYF.

The V call is TRBV29-1, the J call TRBJ1-1; no clear D gene. CDR3 length equals 13 residues. V lost 4 bases to trimming and J lost 0 bases, with 9 bases between them. CDR1 and CDR2 (germline): SQVTM, ANQGSEA. CDR3 nucleotide sequence: TGCAGCGTTGTGGGAGGGATGAACACTGAAGCTTTCTTT. Translated: CSVVGGMNTEAFF.

The V gene is TRBV11-1, the J gene TRBJ2-7; 7 nucleotides agree with TRBD2. This CDR3 contains 15 residues. V dropped 1 base and J dropped 2; count of bases not matched to a gene: 5. In germline, CDR1 is SGHAT, CDR2 FQDESV (reference sequence). The CDR3 reads CASSLGTSGTYEQYF. CDR3 sequence (DNA): TGTGCCAGCAGCTTAGGGACTAGTGGAACCTACGAGCAGTACTTC.

The chain recombines TRBV20-1 with TRBJ1-2; D is unclear. Trimming left V 4 bases short and J 4 bases short, with 4 bases between. Germline V gene lookup returns CDR1 DFQATT and CDR2 SNEGSKA (reference sequence). This CDR3 spans 10 amino acids. Here the CDR3 DNA reads TGCAGTGCTACCCCCTATGGCTACACCTTC. The encoded protein is CSATPYGYTF.

The CDR3 region is CSTSPGTVGFTEAFF. CDR3 coding DNA: TGCTCAACCTCCCCCGGGACAGTCGGGTTCACTGAAGCTTTCTTT. The chain employs TRBV20-1 and TRBJ1-1; the match to TRBD1 covers 7 bases. CDR1 and CDR2 (germline): DFQATT, SNEGSKA (reference sequence). This CDR3 spans 15 amino acids.

This chain joins TRBV13 and TRBJ2-7; D possibly corresponds to TRBD2 (6 bases). The CDR3 has 14 residues. Trimming removed 0 bases from V and 4 bases from J, with 10 bases in between. Germline loops: CDR1 PRHDT, CDR2 FYEKMQ (reference sequence). As DNA, the CDR3 is TGTGCCAGCAGCTTAGGAGGGAGGTCATACGAGCAGTACTTC. Translated: CASSLGGRSYEQYF.

This clonotype appeared a single time. The rearrangement uses TRBV7-9 and TRBJ2-7; D is unclear. The CDR3 consists of 14 residues. V shed 5 bases and J shed 3 bases, with 14 bases lying between them. Germline CDR1 reads SEHNR; CDR2 reads FQNEAQ (reference sequence). The CDR3 DNA sequence: TGTGCCAGCAGCCAACTCCCGATTGTCTACGAGCAGTACTTC. Protein: CASSQLPIVYEQYF.

The rearrangement joins TRBV5-4 to TRBJ1-1, with D unresolved. Germline values: CDR1 SGHNT, CDR2 YYREEE (reference sequence). The CDR3 is 11 residues long. V was clipped by 4 bases and J by 3 bases, with 4 bases between them. CDR3 loop: CASSLDTEAFF. In DNA, the CDR3 is TGTGCCAGCAGCCTGGACACTGAAGCTTTCTTT.

This clonotype was counted once. Here the CDR3 reads CSVMVLMGHRTDTQYF. For the CDR3, the DNA is TGCAGCGTTATGGTCCTGATGGGACACAGGACAGATACGCAGTATTTT. The chain employs TRBV29-1 and TRBJ2-3; maybe TRBD1 (6 bases). Trimming took off 5 bases at V and 3 bases at J, with 21 bases between the two ends. Per germline, CDR1 SQVTM and CDR2 ANQGSEA. CDR3 size: 16 residues.

V usage is TRBV15 and J usage is TRBJ2-7; tentative D call: TRBD1 (5 bases). CDR1 LNHNV and CDR2 YYDKDF come from the germline V gene (reference sequence). This CDR3 comprises 15 residues. V was shortened by 5 bases and J by 0 bases, with 14 bases between the two germline ends. The CDR3 coding sequence is TGTGCCACCAGCCCACATGACAGCAGCTCCTACGAGCAGTACGTC. Its protein product is CATSPHDSSSYEQYV.

The chain recombines TRBV11-2 with TRBJ2-3; 7 nucleotides line up with TRBD1. The V and J ends lost 5 bases and 8 bases, in that order; junction bases with no gene match: 4. Germline loops: CDR1 SGHAT, CDR2 FQNNGV. This CDR3 is built from 12 residues. As DNA, the CDR3 is TGTGCCAGCAGCCCCGGACAGGCTACGCAGTATTTT. Translating it yields CASSPGQATQYF.

J is TRBJ2-7 and V is TRBV29-1; D might be TRBD1 or TRBD2, each matching 5 bases. The V gene lost 8 bases and the J gene lost 0 bases, with 14 bases spanning the gap. The germline V gene has CDR1 SQVTM and CDR2 ANQGSEA. The CDR3 is made up of 13 amino acids. CDR3 sequence (DNA): TGCAGCCGTCGGGGCAGGAACTCCTACGAGCAGTACGTC. It codes for CSRRGRNSYEQYV.

The rearrangement uses TRBV11-3 and TRBJ2-1, with D unclear. This CDR3 has 13 residues. The germline V gene has CDR1 SGHNT and CDR2 YENEEA. Trimming took off 1 base at V and 12 bases at J, with 13 bases between the two ends. CDR3 bases: TGTGCCAGCAGCTTAGCCGTATCGTTTTGGCAGTTCTTC. Translation: CASSLAVSFWQFF.

The chain uses TRBV6-1 and TRBJ2-1, with a weak D call TRBD2 (5 bases). The germline V gene encodes CDR1 MNHNS and CDR2 SASEGT. The length of the CDR3 is 13 residues. The V gene lost 4 bases and the J gene lost 6 bases, with 10 bases spanning the gap. The CDR3 bases are TGTGCCAGCAGTGTTGGAGGTTTCAATGAGCAGTTCTTC. Protein: CASSVGGFNEQFF.

V and J are TRBV7-9 and TRBJ2-7; D unclear. Germline V gene data show CDR1 as SEHNR and CDR2 as FQNEAQ (reference sequence). The CDR3 sequence is 12 residues long. The ends were cut back, 4 bases at V and 3 bases at J, with 7 bases in the middle. CDR3 protein: CASSSQNYEQYF. DNA of the CDR3: TGTGCCAGCAGCTCACAGAACTACGAGCAGTACTTC.

The chain is built from TRBV11-1 and TRBJ2-1; 7 nucleotides line up with TRBD2. Germline lookup yields CDR1 SGHAT and CDR2 FQDESV (reference sequence). Losses at the gene ends were 2 bases for V and 10 bases for J; bases not matched to a gene: 14. The CDR3 has 16 amino acids. The CDR3 region is CASSLTRPGGPREQFF. Here the CDR3 DNA reads TGTGCCAGCAGCTTAACCCGACCGGGAGGACCCAGGGAGCAGTTCTTC.

This chain connects TRBV10-3 to TRBJ1-3, with D tentatively TRBD1 (6 bases). Germline lookup yields CDR1 ENHRY and CDR2 SYGVKD. V was trimmed by 6 bases and J by 0 bases, leaving 15 bases between them. This CDR3 has 16 residues. The CDR3 nucleotides read TGTGCCATCAGCCCCACAGGGACGCTCTCTGGAAACACCATATATTTT. Protein product: CAISPTGTLSGNTIYF.

The chain couples TRBV20-1 to TRBJ2-1; no firm D call. This CDR3 is 12 amino acids long. Germline CDR1 is DFQATT and CDR2 is SNEGSKA (reference sequence). V was pared by 3 bases and J by 6 bases, with 9 bases between. The CDR3: CSASPALNEQFF. The CDR3 DNA follows: TGCAGTGCTAGTCCCGCCCTCAATGAGCAGTTCTTC.

V gene TRBV12-3 or TRBV12-4 combines with J gene TRBJ1-1, with a tentative D call TRBD1 (5 bases). This CDR3 has 16 amino acids. V was shortened by 3 bases and J by 0 bases, with 14 bases between the two germline ends. DNA for the CDR3: TGTGCCAGCAGTTTTATTTACCAGGGCTTGAACACTGAAGCTTTCTTT. Its protein is CASSFIYQGLNTEAFF.

This clonotype was recorded only once. Written as DNA, the CDR3 is TGTGCCAGCACCCTCCGATCCGATAGGGGCACTGAAGCTTTCTTT. Amino acid sequence: CASTLRSDRGTEAFF. The chain employs TRBV11-1 and TRBJ1-1; weak D call: TRBD1 (5 bases). This CDR3 region has 15 residues. The V gene's germline CDR1 is SGHAT and CDR2 FQDESV (reference sequence). Trimming took off 7 bases at V and 4 bases at J, with 19 bases between the two ends.

The chain carries TRBV12-3 or TRBV12-4 and TRBJ1-4; TRBD1 matches at 8 bases. CDR3 size: 15 residues. V trimming: 1 base; J trimming: 5 bases; junction bases outside the gene matches: 3. Here the CDR3 DNA reads TGTGCCAGCAGTTTAGGACAGGGGAGGAATGAAAAACTGTTTTTT. Amino acid sequence: CASSLGQGRNEKLFF.

This clonotype occurred a few times. J is TRBJ2-1 and V is TRBV2; D gene uncertain. This CDR3 has 12 amino acids. V lost 0 bases and J 8 bases, leaving 5 bases between the germline ends. Per the germline V gene, CDR1 is SNHLY and CDR2 is FYNNEI. The CDR3 bases are TGTGCCAGCAGTGAAGCTAGGTATGAGCAGTTCTTC. Amino acids: CASSEARYEQFF.

This rearrangement joins TRBV10-3 to TRBJ2-7; 9 bases agree with TRBD2. The V gene's germline CDR1 is ENHRY and CDR2 SYGVKD. The junction had 4 bases not matched to a gene; V was cut back by 2 bases and J by 5 bases. The CDR3 is 14 amino acids. CDR3 protein: CAISEGGRANEQYF. The CDR3 DNA reads as TGTGCCATCAGTGAGGGCGGGAGGGCTAACGAGCAGTACTTC.

This chain joins TRBV11-3 and TRBJ2-1; no definite D call. Trimming took 1 base from V and 6 from J, leaving 13 bases between them. CDR1 and CDR2 from the germline V gene are SGHNT and YENEEA. The CDR3 covers 15 residues. CDR3 in amino acids: CASSLAAGTINEQFF. CDR3 DNA: TGTGCCAGCAGCTTAGCAGCTGGAACTATCAATGAGCAGTTCTTC.

This rearrangement joins TRBV5-1 to TRBJ2-5, with unresolved D. The V gene lost 0 bases and the J gene lost 3 bases, with 0 bases spanning the gap. There are 11 residues in the CDR3. Germline lookup yields CDR1 SGHRS and CDR2 YFSETQ. CDR3 in DNA: TGCGCCAGCAGCTTGGAAGAGACCCAGTACTTC. It codes for CASSLEETQYF.

The V gene is TRBV4-3, the J gene TRBJ2-2, with 8 bases matching TRBD1. The J segment lost 4 bases and the V segment lost 1 base, leaving 5 bases of the junction unmatched. This CDR3 region has 16 residues. Looked up from germline, CDR1 is LGHNA and CDR2 is YSLEER. The chain's CDR3 is CASSQGYRGFTGELFF. In DNA form, the CDR3 reads TGCGCCAGCAGCCAAGGGTACAGGGGGTTCACCGGGGAGCTGTTTTTT.